Listed below are T cell receptor beta chains from one sample, sequenced in a study of OX40 agonist ivuxolimab in advanced cancers. The table came from immunoSEQ multiplex PCR; TCRdb's copy has only in-frame clones and leaves some out. Of tens of thousands of clones in the sample, 91% were seen once. Source: CD4+ or CD8+ T cells sorted from blood, taken in a trial of the OX40 agonist ivuxolimab. The source of these receptors is an adult with an advanced solid tumor such as melanoma, head and neck, liver or kidney cancer. Both conserved end residues are part of each CDR3. The order of the fields is D gene, V gene, J gene, clone size, CDR3 protein, CDR3 DNA. A D gene is named only where the DNA matches it firmly. Not all rows give a size; the values are once, few, many and, for expanded clones, a class.

.,TRBV20-1,TRBJ1-4,.,CSAPTNEKLFF,TGCAGTGCTCCAACTAATGAAAAACTGTTTTTT
TRBD2,TRBV9,TRBJ2-1,.,CASSTSGTTNNEQFF,TGTGCCAGCAGCACCTCCGGGACTACCAACAATGAGCAGTTCTTC
.,TRBV30,TRBJ1-3,.,CAWQPGANSGNTIYF,TGTGCCTGGCAACCCGGGGCAAACTCTGGAAACACCATATATTTT
.,TRBV19,TRBJ2-1,.,CASSIDQEGEQFF,TGTGCCAGTAGTATAGATCAAGAGGGTGAGCAGTTCTTC
TRBD1,TRBV27,TRBJ1-1,.,CASRETGYITEAFF,TGTGCCAGCAGGGAGACAGGGTATATCACTGAAGCTTTCTTT
.,TRBV4-1,TRBJ1-2,.,CASSQDTRDLVDYGYTF,TGCGCCAGCAGCCAAGATACCCGGGACCTGGTTGACTATGGCTACACCTTC
.,TRBV30,TRBJ1-1,.,CAWRILDRNTEAFF,TGTGCCTGGCGGATCCTTGACCGGAACACTGAAGCTTTCTTT
.,TRBV28,TRBJ1-3,once,CASSLKGRRYGNTIYF,TGTGCCAGCAGCCTTAAAGGCCGGCGGTATGGAAACACCATATATTTT
.,TRBV6-5,TRBJ1-5,.,CASSYKSNQPQHF,TGTGCCAGCAGTTACAAGAGCAATCAGCCCCAGCATTTT
.,TRBV6-1,TRBJ1-5,.,CASSKQGINQPQHF,TGTGCCAGCAGTAAACAGGGAATCAATCAGCCCCAGCATTTT
.,TRBV15,TRBJ2-1,.,CATSRGQILVTYNEQFF,TGTGCCACCAGCAGAGGACAGATCTTAGTAACCTACAATGAGCAGTTCTTC
.,TRBV6-5,TRBJ1-1,few,CASSYLQDTEAFF,TGTGCCAGCAGTTATCTCCAGGACACTGAAGCTTTCTTT
.,TRBV9,TRBJ2-3,.,CASSSGGLSTDTQYF,TGTGCCAGCAGCTCCGGTGGACTTAGCACAGATACGCAGTATTTT
.,TRBV27,TRBJ2-1,.,CASSHPETRIFGNEQFF,TGTGCCAGCAGTCACCCCGAGACTAGAATTTTTGGCAATGAGCAGTTCTTC
.,TRBV19,TRBJ1-1,once,CASSIGAGADTEAFF,TGTGCCAGTAGTATCGGGGCGGGGGCCGACACTGAAGCTTTCTTT
TRBD2,TRBV5-4,TRBJ2-1,.,CASSLHLAGLAGNEQFF,TGTGCCAGCAGCTTGCACCTTGCGGGACTAGCAGGCAATGAGCAGTTCTTC
TRBD1,TRBV6-1,TRBJ2-3,.,CASSDLRGLEKDTQYF,TGTGCCAGCAGTGACCTCAGGGGGCTGGAGAAAGATACGCAGTATTTT
TRBD1,TRBV6-6,TRBJ1-2,.,CASSYPNIQGAEGYTF,TGTGCCAGCAGTTACCCAAATATCCAGGGGGCTGAGGGCTACACCTTC
.,TRBV30,TRBJ2-1,.,CAWSLGAANYNEQFF,TGTGCCTGGAGCCTCGGGGCCGCGAACTACAATGAGCAGTTCTTC
.,TRBV30,TRBJ1-5,.,CAWSGGVAGNQPQHF,TGTGCCTGGAGTGGTGGGGTGGCTGGCAATCAGCCCCAGCATTTT
.,TRBV28,TRBJ2-3,.,CASSLIGDTQYF,TGTGCCAGCAGCCTTATCGGGGATACGCAGTATTTT
.,TRBV6-6,TRBJ2-1,.,CASSPTYLYNEQFF,TGTGCCAGCAGTCCCACTTACCTCTACAATGAGCAGTTCTTC